Reported below is one TCR beta chain. This sample is part of a study of blood T cell repertoires in COVID-19. Study background: Researchers got acute and convalescent COVID-19 samples from the United States, Italy and Spain. T cells, B-cell-depleted T cells, or PBMCs provided the cDNA or gDNA that served as material.

Clones were sequenced by immunoSEQ multiplex PCR, and TCRdb holds only the in-frame ones, with some missing. The sample shows over 250,000 clones, over 75% of them seen only once. Germline values: CDR1 MDHEN, CDR2 SYDVKM. The junction had 5 bases not matched to a gene; V was cut back by 6 bases and J by 6 bases. The CDR3 totals 14 residues. V usage is TRBV28 and J usage is TRBJ1-5, with TRBD1 identical over 10 bases. The sample consisted of peripheral blood. This TCR was sampled from a human donor in a cohort sampled during active COVID-19. The CDR3 reads CASSSGTGVQPQHF. CDR3 nucleotide sequence: TGTGCCAGCAGCTCCGGGACAGGGGTTCAGCCCCAGCATTTT.